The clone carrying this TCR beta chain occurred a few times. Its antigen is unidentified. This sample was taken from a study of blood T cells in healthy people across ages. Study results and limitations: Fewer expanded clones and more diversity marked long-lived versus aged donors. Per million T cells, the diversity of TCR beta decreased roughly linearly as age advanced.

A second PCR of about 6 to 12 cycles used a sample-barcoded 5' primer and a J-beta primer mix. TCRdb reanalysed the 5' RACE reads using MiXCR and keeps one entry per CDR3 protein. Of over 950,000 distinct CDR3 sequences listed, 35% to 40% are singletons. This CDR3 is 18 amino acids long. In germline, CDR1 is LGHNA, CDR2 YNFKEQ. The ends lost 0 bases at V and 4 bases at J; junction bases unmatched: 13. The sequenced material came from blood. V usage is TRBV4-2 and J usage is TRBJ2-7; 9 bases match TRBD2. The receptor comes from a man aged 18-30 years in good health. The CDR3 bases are TGTGCCAGCAGCCAAGAGGTCGCTAGCGGGGTAACAAGATACGAGCAGTACTTC. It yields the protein CASSQEVASGVTRYEQYF.